The source of this T cell receptor beta chain is a study of cytomegalovirus exposure and HLA in healthy donors. General observations from the study: Apart from CMV serostatus, no immune exposure information was available. As a later analysis revealed, the rate of TCR association differed by HLA locus, with DRB1 most and HLA-C fewest. V- and J-gene trimming of TCR beta was linked (in a later analysis) to a missense DCLRE1C variant.

When sampled, the donors appeared nominally healthy, though they likely had unrecorded immune exposures. V was clipped by 0 bases and J by 4 bases; unmatched bases: 4. The length of the CDR3 is 15 residues. The V gene's germline CDR1 is SGHAT and CDR2 FQNNGV. It was with 60 Vbeta and 13 Jbeta primers that the PCR ran. Repertoires were generated with immunoSEQ multiplex PCR, while TCRdb's copy carries only in-frame clones and drops some. The table includes roughly 120,000 clones, around 84% detected once. Comments on this clone: Antigen unknown.

The chain links TRBV11-2 to TRBJ2-3, with 7 bases lining up with TRBD2. The sample comprised PBMCs. This clonotype originated in a woman younger than 30 in good health and CMV-seropositive. For the CDR3, the DNA is TGTGCCAGCAGCTTAGAGGGGGGGGGTGCAGATACGCAGTATTTT. It yields the protein CASSLEGGGADTQYF.